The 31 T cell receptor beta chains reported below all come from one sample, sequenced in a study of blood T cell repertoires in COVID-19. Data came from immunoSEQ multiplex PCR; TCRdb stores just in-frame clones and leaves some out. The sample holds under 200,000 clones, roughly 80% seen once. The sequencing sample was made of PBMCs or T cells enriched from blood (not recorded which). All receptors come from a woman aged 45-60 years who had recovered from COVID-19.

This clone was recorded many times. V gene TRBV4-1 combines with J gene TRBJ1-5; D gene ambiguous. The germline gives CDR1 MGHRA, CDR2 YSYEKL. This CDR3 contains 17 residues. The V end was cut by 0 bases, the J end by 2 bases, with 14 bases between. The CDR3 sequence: CASSQEKAAAGNQPQHF. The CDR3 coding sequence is TGCGCCAGCAGCCAAGAGAAGGCGGCTGCCGGCAATCAGCCCCAGCATTTT.

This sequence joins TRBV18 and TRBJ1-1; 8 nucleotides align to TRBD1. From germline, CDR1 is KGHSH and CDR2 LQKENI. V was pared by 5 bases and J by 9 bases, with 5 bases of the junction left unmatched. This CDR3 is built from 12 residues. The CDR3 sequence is CASSEDRAQAFF. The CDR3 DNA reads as TGTGCCAGCTCAGAGGACAGGGCACAAGCTTTCTTT.

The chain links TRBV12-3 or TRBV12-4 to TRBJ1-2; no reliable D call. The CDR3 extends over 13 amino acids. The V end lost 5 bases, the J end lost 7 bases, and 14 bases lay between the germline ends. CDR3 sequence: CASSPLPSLGYTF. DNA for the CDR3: TGTGCCAGCAGTCCCCTCCCCTCCCTTGGCTACACCTTC.

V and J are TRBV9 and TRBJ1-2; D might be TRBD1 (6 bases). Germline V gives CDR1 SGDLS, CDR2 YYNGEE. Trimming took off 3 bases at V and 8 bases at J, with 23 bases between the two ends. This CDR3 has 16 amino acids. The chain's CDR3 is CASSARGATPGPGYTF. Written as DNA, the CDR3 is TGTGCCAGCAGCGCGCGGGGGGCAACGCCCGGGCCAGGCTACACCTTC.

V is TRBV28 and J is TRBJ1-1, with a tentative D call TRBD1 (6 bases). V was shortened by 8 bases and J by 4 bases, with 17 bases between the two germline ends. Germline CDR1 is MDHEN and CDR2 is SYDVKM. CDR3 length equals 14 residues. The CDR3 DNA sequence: TGTGCCAGCGGCGTCCTGGGGGCAAGCACTGAAGCTTTCTTT. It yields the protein CASGVLGASTEAFF. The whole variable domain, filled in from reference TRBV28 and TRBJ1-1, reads DVKVTQSSRYLVKRTGEKVFLECVQDMDHENMFWYRQDPGLGLRLIYFSYDVKMKEKGDIPEGYSVSREKKERFSLILESASTNQTSMYLCASGVLGASTEAFFGQGTRLTVV.

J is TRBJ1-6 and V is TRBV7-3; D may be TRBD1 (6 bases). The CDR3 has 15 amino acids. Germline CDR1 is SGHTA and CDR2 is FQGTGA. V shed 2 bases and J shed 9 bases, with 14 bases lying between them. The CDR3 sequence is CASSLYTGYGSPLHF. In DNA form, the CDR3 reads TGTGCCAGCAGCTTATATACAGGGTACGGTTCACCCCTCCACTTT.

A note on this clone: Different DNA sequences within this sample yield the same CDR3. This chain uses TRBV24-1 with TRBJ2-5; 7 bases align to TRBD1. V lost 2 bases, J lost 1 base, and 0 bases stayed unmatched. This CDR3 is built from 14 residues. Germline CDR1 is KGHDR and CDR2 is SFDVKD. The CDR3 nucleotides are TGTGCCACCAGTGATTGGGACAGCCAAGAGACCCAGTACTTC. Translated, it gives CATSDWDSQETQYF.

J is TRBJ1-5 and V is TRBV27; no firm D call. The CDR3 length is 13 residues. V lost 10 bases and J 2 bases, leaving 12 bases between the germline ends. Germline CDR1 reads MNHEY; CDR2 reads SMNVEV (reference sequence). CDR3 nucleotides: TGTGCCACCAAACTATCGCGCAATCAGCCCCAGCATTTT. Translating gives CATKLSRNQPQHF.

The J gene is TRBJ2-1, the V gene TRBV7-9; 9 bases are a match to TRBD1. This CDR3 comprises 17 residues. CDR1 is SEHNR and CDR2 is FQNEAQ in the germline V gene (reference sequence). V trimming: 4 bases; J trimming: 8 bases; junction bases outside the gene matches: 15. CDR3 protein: CASSSFSPGQGLYEQFF. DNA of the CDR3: TGTGCCAGCAGCTCCTTCTCCCCGGGACAGGGACTATATGAGCAGTTCTTC.

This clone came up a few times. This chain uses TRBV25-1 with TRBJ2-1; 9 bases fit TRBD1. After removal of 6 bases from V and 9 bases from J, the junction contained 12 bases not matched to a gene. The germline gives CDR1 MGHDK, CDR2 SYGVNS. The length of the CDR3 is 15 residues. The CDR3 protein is CASRAPQGAEGEQFF. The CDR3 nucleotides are TGTGCCAGCAGGGCGCCACAGGGGGCAGAAGGTGAGCAGTTCTTC.

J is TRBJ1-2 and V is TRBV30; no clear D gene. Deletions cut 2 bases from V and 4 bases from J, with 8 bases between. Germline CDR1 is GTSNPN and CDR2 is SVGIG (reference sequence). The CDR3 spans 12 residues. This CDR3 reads CAWSSLGYGYTF. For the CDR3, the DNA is TGTGCCTGGAGTTCGCTAGGCTATGGCTACACCTTC.

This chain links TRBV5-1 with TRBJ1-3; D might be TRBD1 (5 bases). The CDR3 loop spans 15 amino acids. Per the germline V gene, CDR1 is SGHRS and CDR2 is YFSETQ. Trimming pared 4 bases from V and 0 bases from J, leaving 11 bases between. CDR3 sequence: CASSVQGDSGNTIYF. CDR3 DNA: TGCGCCAGCAGCGTACAAGGGGACTCTGGAAACACCATATATTTT. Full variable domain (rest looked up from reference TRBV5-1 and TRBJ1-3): KAGVTQTPRYLIKTRGQQVTLSCSPISGHRSVSWYQQTPGQGLQFLFEYFSETQRNKGNFPGRFSGRQFSNSRSEMNVSTLELGDSALYLCASSVQGDSGNTIYFGEGSWLTVV.

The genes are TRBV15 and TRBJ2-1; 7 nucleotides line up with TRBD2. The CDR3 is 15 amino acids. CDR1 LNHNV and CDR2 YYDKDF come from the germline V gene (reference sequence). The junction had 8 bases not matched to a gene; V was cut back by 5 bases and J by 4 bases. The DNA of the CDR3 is TGTGCCACCAGCCCAGCCGGGAGGCCTTACAATGAGCAGTTCTTC. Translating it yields CATSPAGRPYNEQFF.

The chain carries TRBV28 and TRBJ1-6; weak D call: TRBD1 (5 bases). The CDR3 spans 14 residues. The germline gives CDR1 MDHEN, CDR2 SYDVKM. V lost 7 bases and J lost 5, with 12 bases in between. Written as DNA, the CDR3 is TGTGCCAGCATGGGGGGACTTCATAATTCACCCCTCCACTTT. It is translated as CASMGGLHNSPLHF. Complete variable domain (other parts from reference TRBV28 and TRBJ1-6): DVKVTQSSRYLVKRTGEKVFLECVQDMDHENMFWYRQDPGLGLRLIYFSYDVKMKEKGDIPEGYSVSREKKERFSLILESASTNQTSMYLCASMGGLHNSPLHFGNGTRLTVT.

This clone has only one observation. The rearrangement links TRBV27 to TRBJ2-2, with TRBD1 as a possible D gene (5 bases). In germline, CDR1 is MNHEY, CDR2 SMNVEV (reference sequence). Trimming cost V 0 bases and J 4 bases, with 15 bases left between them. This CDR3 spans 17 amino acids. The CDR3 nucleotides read TGTGCCAGCAGTTTATCGCAGTGGAAAACAGGCACCGGGGAGCTGTTTTTT. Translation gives CASSLSQWKTGTGELFF.

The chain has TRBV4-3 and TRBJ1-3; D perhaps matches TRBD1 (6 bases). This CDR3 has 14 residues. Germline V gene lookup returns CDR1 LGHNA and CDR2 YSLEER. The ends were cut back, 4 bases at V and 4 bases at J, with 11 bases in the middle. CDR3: CASSPRTVGNTIYF. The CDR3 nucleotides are TGCGCCAGCAGCCCCCGGACAGTCGGAAACACCATATATTTT.

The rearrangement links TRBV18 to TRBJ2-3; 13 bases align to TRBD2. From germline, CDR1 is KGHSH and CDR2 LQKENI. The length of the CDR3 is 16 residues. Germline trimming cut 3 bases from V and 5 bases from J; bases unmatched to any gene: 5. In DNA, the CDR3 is TGTGCCAGCTCACCCACTAGCGGGAGGGAAGGAGATACGCAGTATTTT. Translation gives CASSPTSGREGDTQYF.

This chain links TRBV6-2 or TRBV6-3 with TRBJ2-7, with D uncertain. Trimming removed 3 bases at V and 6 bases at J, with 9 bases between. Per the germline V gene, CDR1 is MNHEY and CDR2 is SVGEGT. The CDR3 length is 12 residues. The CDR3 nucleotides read TGTGCCAGCAGTTATTCCCTCGGCGAGCAGTACGTC. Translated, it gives CASSYSLGEQYV.

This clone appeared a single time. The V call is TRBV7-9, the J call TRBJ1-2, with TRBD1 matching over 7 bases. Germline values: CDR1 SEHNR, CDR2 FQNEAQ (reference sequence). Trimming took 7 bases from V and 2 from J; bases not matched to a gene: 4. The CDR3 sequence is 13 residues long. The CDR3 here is CASTTGQNYGYTF. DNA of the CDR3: TGTGCCAGCACCACGGGACAGAACTATGGCTACACCTTC.

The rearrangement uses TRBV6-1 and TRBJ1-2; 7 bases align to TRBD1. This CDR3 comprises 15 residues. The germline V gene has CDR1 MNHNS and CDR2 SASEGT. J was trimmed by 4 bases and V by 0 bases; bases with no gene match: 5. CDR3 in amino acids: CASSEAASGGYGYTF. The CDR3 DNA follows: TGTGCCAGCAGTGAAGCCGCTTCAGGGGGCTATGGCTACACCTTC.

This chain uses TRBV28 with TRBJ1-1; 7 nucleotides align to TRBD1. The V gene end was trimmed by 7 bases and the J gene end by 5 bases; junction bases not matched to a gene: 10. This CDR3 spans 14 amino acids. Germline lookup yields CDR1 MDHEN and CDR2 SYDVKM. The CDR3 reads CASTGQTSWTEAFF. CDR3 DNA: TGTGCCAGCACGGGACAGACCTCGTGGACTGAAGCTTTCTTT.

This CDR3 is CASSPGQNNEKLFF. CDR3 nucleotides: TGTGCCAGCAGTCCCGGACAGAATAATGAAAAACTGTTTTTT. The chain combines TRBV28 with TRBJ1-4; tentatively, D is TRBD1 (6 bases). The CDR3 length is 14 residues. Between the trimmed V and J ends, which lost 5 bases and 4 bases, there was a span of 11 bases. Looked up from germline, CDR1 is MDHEN and CDR2 is SYDVKM. Using reference TRBV28 and TRBJ1-4 for the parts outside the CDR3, the full variable domain is DVKVTQSSRYLVKRTGEKVFLECVQDMDHENMFWYRQDPGLGLRLIYFSYDVKMKEKGDIPEGYSVSREKKERFSLILESASTNQTSMYLCASSPGQNNEKLFFGSGTQLSVL.

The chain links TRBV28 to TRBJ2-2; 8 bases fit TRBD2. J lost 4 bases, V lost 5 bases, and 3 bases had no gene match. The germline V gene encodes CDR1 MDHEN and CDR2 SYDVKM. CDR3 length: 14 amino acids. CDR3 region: CASSNGGGTGELFF. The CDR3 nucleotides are TGTGCCAGCAGTAACGGGGGGGGCACCGGGGAGCTGTTTTTT.

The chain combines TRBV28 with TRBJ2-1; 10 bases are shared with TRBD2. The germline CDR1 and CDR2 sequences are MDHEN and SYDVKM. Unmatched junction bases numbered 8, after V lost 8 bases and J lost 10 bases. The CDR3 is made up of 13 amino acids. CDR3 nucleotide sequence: TGTGCCAGCGGGCTAGCGGGAGTAAAAGAGCAGTTCTTC. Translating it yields CASGLAGVKEQFF.

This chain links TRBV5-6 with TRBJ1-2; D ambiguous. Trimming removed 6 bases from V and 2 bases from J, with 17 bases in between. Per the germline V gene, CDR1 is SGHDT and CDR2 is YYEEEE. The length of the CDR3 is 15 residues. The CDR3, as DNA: TGTGCCAGCACCTCGGTGGAGACTGTGAACTATGGCTACACCTTC. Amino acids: CASTSVETVNYGYTF. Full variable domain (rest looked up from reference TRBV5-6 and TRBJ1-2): DAGVTQSPTHLIKTRGQQVTLRCSPKSGHDTVSWYQQALGQGPQFIFQYYEEEERQRGNFPDRFSGHQFPNYSSELNVNALLLGDSALYLCASTSVETVNYGYTFGSGTRLTVV.

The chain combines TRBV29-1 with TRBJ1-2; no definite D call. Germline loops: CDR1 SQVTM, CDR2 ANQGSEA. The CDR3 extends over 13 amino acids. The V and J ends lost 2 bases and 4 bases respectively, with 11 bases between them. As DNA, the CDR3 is TGCAGCGTTGAAATCGGAACAGCCTATGGCTACACCTTC. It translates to CSVEIGTAYGYTF.

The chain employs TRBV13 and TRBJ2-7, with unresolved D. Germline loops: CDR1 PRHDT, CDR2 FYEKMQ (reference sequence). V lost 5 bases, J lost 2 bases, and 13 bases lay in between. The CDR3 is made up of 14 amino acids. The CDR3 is CASSPGGSPYEQYV. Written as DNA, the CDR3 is TGTGCCAGCAGCCCCGGCGGCAGCCCCTACGAGCAGTACGTC.

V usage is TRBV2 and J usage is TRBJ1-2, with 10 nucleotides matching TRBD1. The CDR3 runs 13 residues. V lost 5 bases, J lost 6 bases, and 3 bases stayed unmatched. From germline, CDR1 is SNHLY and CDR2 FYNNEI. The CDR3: CASSPGTGDGYTF. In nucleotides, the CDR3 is TGTGCCAGCAGTCCCGGGACAGGGGATGGCTACACCTTC.

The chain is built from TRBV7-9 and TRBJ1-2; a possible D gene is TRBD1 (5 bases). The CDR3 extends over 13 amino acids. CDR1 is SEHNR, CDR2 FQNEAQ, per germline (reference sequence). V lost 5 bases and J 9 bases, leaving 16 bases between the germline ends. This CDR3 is CASSRSGTVRYTF. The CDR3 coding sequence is TGTGCCAGCAGCCGATCCGGGACTGTCCGCTACACCTTC.

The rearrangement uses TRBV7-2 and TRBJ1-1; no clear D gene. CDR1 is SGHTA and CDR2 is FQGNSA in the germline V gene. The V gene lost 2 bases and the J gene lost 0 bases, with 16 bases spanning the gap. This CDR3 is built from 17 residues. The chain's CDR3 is CASSLWTSRVMNTEAFF. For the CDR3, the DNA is TGTGCCAGCAGCTTATGGACTTCGAGAGTCATGAACACTGAAGCTTTCTTT. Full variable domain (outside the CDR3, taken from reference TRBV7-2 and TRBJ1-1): GAGVSQSPSNKVTEKGKDVELRCDPISGHTALYWYRQSLGQGLEFLIYFQGNSAPDKSGLPSDRFSAERTGGSVSTLTIQRTQQEDSAVYLCASSLWTSRVMNTEAFFGQGTRLTVV.

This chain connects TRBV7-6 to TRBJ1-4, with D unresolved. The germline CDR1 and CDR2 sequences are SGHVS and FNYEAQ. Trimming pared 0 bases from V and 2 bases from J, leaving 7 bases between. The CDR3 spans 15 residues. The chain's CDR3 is CASSLARATNEKLFF. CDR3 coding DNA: TGTGCCAGCAGCTTAGCGAGGGCCACTAATGAAAAACTGTTTTTT.